The 7 T cell receptor beta chains in this list originate from one sample, sequenced in a study of T cell repertoires in cytomegalovirus infection. One entry per CDR3 protein, called by TCRdb with MiXCR from the reads. Altogether fewer than 550,000 distinct CDR3 sequences are present, about 30% being singletons, with the ten largest covering roughly 13%. Material for sequencing was PBMCs. These receptors originate from a human donor in good health (CMV status not recorded). Some clones in this sample may be carry-over from other donors' samples.

The gene calls are TRBV28 and TRBJ1-2; possible D gene TRBD1, 5 bases. Trimming shortened V by 4 bases and J by 5 bases, and 20 bases separated the two germline ends. This CDR3 contains 16 residues. CDR1 is MDHEN, CDR2 SYDVKM, per germline. The CDR3 DNA follows: TGTGCCAGCAGTTCCACCTTCTTAGGGGCGAAATATGGCTACACCTTC. Translating it yields CASSSTFLGAKYGYTF.

The sample holds a few counts of this clonotype. The chain has TRBV4-1 and TRBJ2-4; 8 nucleotides align to TRBD1. V gave up 1 base and J gave up 2 bases; unmatched junction bases: 4. This CDR3 has 16 amino acids. Per germline, CDR1 MGHRA and CDR2 YSYEKL. The CDR3 is CASSQVRQGPKNIQYF. As DNA, the CDR3 is TGCGCCAGCAGCCAAGTCCGACAGGGGCCCAAAAACATTCAGTACTTC.

The table lists this clonotype with many counts. The V and J genes are TRBV6-1 and TRBJ1-1; the D gene is possibly TRBD1 (5 bases). The germline V and J ends were trimmed by 8 bases and 5 bases, with 30 bases remaining between them. This CDR3 comprises 18 residues. CDR1 and CDR2 (germline): MNHNS, SASEGT. CDR3 bases: TGTGCCAGCGATAGGTTTGGCCAGGCGACAGCGTTCCTTACTGAAGCTTTCTTT. Amino acids: CASDRFGQATAFLTEAFF.

The J gene is TRBJ2-7, the V gene TRBV7-6; 10 bases agree with TRBD2. V was clipped by 3 bases and J by 6 bases; unmatched bases: 5. In germline, CDR1 is SGHVS, CDR2 FNYEAQ. The CDR3 contains 14 residues. This chain's CDR3 is CASSLQAGGVEQYF. CDR3 nucleotides: TGTGCCAGCAGCTTGCAAGCGGGAGGGGTCGAGCAGTACTTC.

CDR3 nucleotides: TGTGCCAGCAGCAGATTAGCTAACTATGGCTACACCTTC. Translation: CASSRLANYGYTF. The chain joins TRBV6-2 or TRBV6-3 to TRBJ1-2; D gene uncertain. This CDR3 contains 13 residues. CDR1 and CDR2 from the germline V gene are MNHEY and SVGEGT. V lost 6 bases, J lost 0 bases, and 8 bases lay in between.

V is TRBV7-9 and J is TRBJ2-3; TRBD2 matches 8 bases. The germline V gene has CDR1 SEHNR and CDR2 FQNEAQ (reference sequence). J was trimmed by 9 bases and V by 5 bases; bases with no gene match: 7. This CDR3 contains 13 residues. The CDR3 is CASSKLAEGTQYF. The CDR3 bases are TGTGCCAGCAGCAAACTAGCGGAGGGGACGCAGTATTTT. Looking up the rest from reference TRBV7-9 and TRBJ2-3 gives the full variable domain: DTGVSQNPRHKITKRGQNVTFRCDPISEHNRLYWYRQTLGQGPEFLTYFQNEAQLEKSRLLSDRFSAERPKGSFSTLEIQRTEQGDSAMYLCASSKLAEGTQYFGPGTRLTVL.

This clonotype was picked up a small number of times. The V and J genes are TRBV6-6 and TRBJ2-1; TRBD1 is a possible D gene (6 bases). The CDR3 spans 19 residues. Germline V gene data show CDR1 as MNHNY and CDR2 as SVGAGI (reference sequence). The V end lost 8 bases, the J end lost 8 bases, and 34 bases lay between the germline ends. CDR3 sequence (DNA): TGTGCCAGCGGATTGGACAGACTTAAATTTATTCCCATTGTGGATGAGCAGTTCTTC. This codes for CASGLDRLKFIPIVDEQFF.